Given below is one T cell receptor (beta chain) in context. This entry is derived from a study of blood T cell repertoires in COVID-19. In the study overall: The United States, Italy and Spain were the sources of the acute and convalescent COVID-19 samples. The cDNA or gDNA used as material had been derived from T cells, B-cell-depleted T cells, or PBMCs.

Only in-frame clones appear in the TCRdb table, and some are missing; sequencing was by immunoSEQ multiplex PCR. The profile shows tens of thousands of clones, around nine tenths of them singletons. Germline CDR1 reads DFQATT; CDR2 reads SNEGSKA (reference sequence). The CDR3 runs to 11 residues. V was cut by 3 bases and J by 9 bases, with 10 bases left in between. Sequencing used peripheral blood. The clonotype comes from a man between 65 and 85 years old with acute or convalescent COVID-19. The chain carries TRBV20-1 and TRBJ2-3, with D perhaps TRBD1 (5 bases). For the CDR3, the DNA is TGCAGTGCTAGTTTAGGGGAAACGCAGTATTTT. This translates into CSASLGETQYF.